These T cell receptor beta chains were read from a single sample in a study of cytomegalovirus exposure and HLA in healthy donors. Clones were sequenced by immunoSEQ multiplex PCR, and TCRdb holds only the in-frame ones, with some missing. The sample contains some 150,000 clones, roughly 89% of which appear only once. The sequencing sample was made of PBMCs. The receptors stem from a man between 18 and 29 years old in good health and CMV-seropositive. The CDR3 runs from the conserved cysteine through the conserved F or W. Each record gives: clone size, D gene, J gene, V gene, CDR3 protein, CDR3 DNA. D genes are given only for firm matches. Clone size appears in some rows only: once, few, many, or a class for an expanded clone.

>once|NA|TRBJ2-1|TRBV2
CASSEVGGGIDEQFF
TGTGCCAGCAGTGAAGTCGGAGGGGGCATCGATGAGCAGTTCTTC
>NA|NA|TRBJ1-3|TRBV30
CAWSRHLSGNTIYF
TGTGCCTGGAGTCGACACCTCTCTGGAAACACCATATATTTT
>NA|NA|TRBJ2-1|TRBV6-1
CASSERQVSEQFF
TGTGCCAGCAGTGAAAGACAGGTTAGCGAGCAGTTCTTC
>NA|TRBD1|TRBJ2-7|TRBV19
CASSVDRGLTYEQYF
TGTGCCAGTAGTGTGGACAGGGGGCTGACCTACGAGCAGTACTTC
>few|NA|TRBJ1-2|TRBV14
CASSQTGRQGANYGYTF
TGTGCCAGCAGCCAGACGGGTAGGCAGGGCGCTAACTATGGCTACACCTTC
>NA|NA|TRBJ1-5|TRBV28
CASTYSAGDSNQPQHF
TGTGCCAGCACCTACTCCGCAGGGGATAGCAATCAGCCCCAGCATTTT
>NA|NA|TRBJ1-1|TRBV7-9
CASGVSDGYTEAFF
TGTGCCAGCGGCGTATCCGACGGGTACACTGAAGCTTTCTTT
>NA|NA|TRBJ1-5|TRBV19
CASSESDGINQPQHF
TGTGCCAGTAGCGAATCGGACGGGATCAATCAGCCCCAGCATTTT
>NA|NA|TRBJ2-5|TRBV5-1
CASREAEQETQYF
TGCGCCAGCAGGGAAGCGGAGCAGGAGACCCAGTACTTC
>NA|NA|TRBJ2-7|TRBV28
CASSFFGGAYEQYF
TGTGCCAGCAGTTTCTTTGGCGGAGCATACGAGCAGTACTTC
>NA|NA|TRBJ2-6|TRBV6-4
CASSPETGANVLTF
TGTGCCAGCAGTCCAGAAACTGGGGCCAACGTCCTGACTTTC
>few|TRBD1|TRBJ2-7|TRBV2
CATSGTGRVEQYF
TGTGCCACCTCCGGGACAGGGAGGGTCGAGCAGTACTTC
>NA|TRBD2|TRBJ2-3|TRBV14
CASSQTGGSMWTDTQYF
TGTGCCAGCAGCCAAACGGGGGGTTCGATGTGGACAGATACGCAGTATTTT
>NA|NA|TRBJ2-2|TRBV5-6
CASSPGGGGTGELFF
TGTGCCAGCAGCCCGGGAGGAGGGGGGACCGGGGAGCTGTTTTTT
>NA|TRBD1|TRBJ2-2|TRBV19
CASRTTWTGDTGELFF
TGTGCCAGTAGAACAACTTGGACAGGGGACACCGGGGAGCTGTTTTTT